What follows are 18 T cell receptor beta chains derived from one specimen sequenced in a study of blood T cells in healthy people across ages. A second PCR of about 7 to 11 cycles used a sample-barcoded 5' primer and a J-beta primer mix. A single record per CDR3 protein comes from TCRdb applying MiXCR to the 5' RACE reads. The sample lists 700,000 or so distinct CDR3 sequences, over 40% occurring once. Material: blood. Receptors were obtained from a man older than 75 in good health.

The genes are TRBV20-1 and TRBJ2-1, with 13 bases aligning to TRBD2. This CDR3 is built from 15 residues. Germline V gene lookup returns CDR1 DFQATT and CDR2 SNEGSKA (reference sequence). V dropped 3 bases and J dropped 3; count of bases not matched to a gene: 2. CDR3 nucleotide sequence: TGCAGTGCTAGGACTAGCGGGAGGTTCTACAATGAGCAGTTCTTC. Translated, it gives CSARTSGRFYNEQFF.

This clonotype showed up just a few times. This sequence joins TRBV18 and TRBJ2-7; TRBD1 agrees at 10 bases. Germline CDR1 and CDR2: KGHSH and LQKENI. The length of the CDR3 is 16 residues. With 2 bases clipped from V and 6 bases from J, the junction kept 10 bases outside the gene matches. The CDR3 bases are TGTGCCAGCTCACCAGGCCTCGGGACAGGGGTAATCGAGCAGTACTTC. It encodes CASSPGLGTGVIEQYF.

The sample holds a few counts of this clonotype. This CDR3 is CASSSPAGAPYNEQFF. The CDR3 bases are TGTGCCAGCAGTTCCCCCGCGGGGGCACCCTACAATGAGCAGTTCTTC. The chain employs TRBV28 and TRBJ2-1; perhaps TRBD2 as D (7 bases). Germline CDR1 is MDHEN and CDR2 is SYDVKM. CDR3 length: 16 residues. Trimming cost V 4 bases and J 2 bases, with 15 bases left between them.

The sample holds one count of this clonotype. The V gene is TRBV7-2, the J gene TRBJ1-2; unclear D gene. Germline V CDR1 and CDR2: SGHTA, FQGNSA. Trimming shortened V by 6 bases and J by 4 bases, and 15 bases separated the two germline ends. CDR3 length: 14 residues. CDR3 region: CASRPNSGSYGYTF. In DNA, the CDR3 is TGTGCCAGCAGACCAAATTCGGGATCCTATGGCTACACCTTC.

This clonotype was counted between two and nine times. The chain combines TRBV7-9 with TRBJ1-6; no reliable D call. Germline V lookup: CDR1 SEHNR, CDR2 FQNEAQ (reference sequence). The CDR3 totals 16 residues. Trimming left V 1 base short and J 2 bases short, with 9 bases between. In DNA form, the CDR3 reads TGTGCCAGCAGCTTAGGGAGGGAGGCCTATAATTCACCCCTCCACTTT. It encodes CASSLGREAYNSPLHF.

Concerning this clonotype itself: A much bigger clone sits one base away, suggesting this may be a read error. This sequence joins TRBV29-1 and TRBJ1-1; D ambiguous. Germline CDR1 is SQVTM and CDR2 is ANQGSEA. Trimming took off 5 bases at V and 0 bases at J, with 4 bases between the two ends. This CDR3 is 11 amino acids long. CDR3 nucleotides: TGCAGCGTTCAAGTGAACACTGAAGCTTTCTTT. The encoded protein is CSVQVNTEAFF.

The rearrangement links TRBV27 to TRBJ2-1; TRBD1 aligns across 7 bases. The V segment lost 8 bases and the J segment 10 bases; nucleotides outside the gene matches: 8. CDR1 MNHEY and CDR2 SMNVEV come from the germline V gene (reference sequence). This CDR3 has 12 residues. CDR3 amino acids: CASGPTGLEQFF. The CDR3 DNA follows: TGTGCCAGCGGGCCGACAGGGTTGGAGCAGTTCTTC.

This clonotype came up many times. The J gene is TRBJ2-7, the V gene TRBV6-2 or TRBV6-3, with TRBD1 identical over 7 bases. The germline V gene encodes CDR1 MNHEY and CDR2 SVGEGT. CDR3 length: 17 residues. J was trimmed by 0 bases and V by 2 bases; bases with no gene match: 10. This CDR3 reads CASSYRIDRASSYEQYF. Here the CDR3 DNA reads TGTGCCAGCAGTTACAGGATCGACAGGGCAAGCTCCTACGAGCAGTACTTC.

This clonotype was observed a few times. The V and J genes are TRBV5-1 and TRBJ2-1, with 12 bases identical to TRBD2. Unmatched junction bases numbered 7, after V lost 4 bases and J lost 8 bases. The CDR3 is 15 amino acids. Germline-derived CDR1 and CDR2 are SGHRS and YFSETQ. CDR3 nucleotides: TGCGCCAGCAGCCGGGCTAGCGGGGGGGCTCATGAGCAGTTCTTC. Encoded protein: CASSRASGGAHEQFF.

The chain employs TRBV7-9 and TRBJ2-1; 7 nucleotides align to TRBD2. Unmatched junction bases numbered 8, after V lost 5 bases and J lost 4 bases. The CDR3 is made up of 15 amino acids. Germline V CDR1 and CDR2: SEHNR, FQNEAQ (reference sequence). CDR3 amino acids: CASSPGRSRYNEQFF. DNA of the CDR3: TGTGCCAGCAGCCCCGGGAGGTCGAGATACAATGAGCAGTTCTTC.

This clonotype was detected only a few times. The chain carries TRBV15 and TRBJ2-5; D unresolved. Germline CDR1 is LNHNV and CDR2 is YYDKDF (reference sequence). V shed 5 bases and J shed 1 base, with 11 bases lying between them. The CDR3 is 14 residues long. DNA for the CDR3: TGTGCCACCAGCCCGCTATCTACCCAAGAGACCCAGTACTTC. It is translated as CATSPLSTQETQYF.

The rearrangement links TRBV11-3 to TRBJ2-1; D ambiguous. The CDR3 has 15 amino acids. Germline V lookup: CDR1 SGHNT, CDR2 YENEEA. With 5 bases removed from V and 4 bases from J, the gap between germline ends came to 15 bases. The CDR3 nucleotides read TGTGCCAGCAGCCCCCAACCTACAGATTACAATGAGCAGTTCTTC. Protein product: CASSPQPTDYNEQFF. Supplemented by reference TRBV11-3 and TRBJ2-1, the full variable domain reads EAGVVQSPRYKIIEKKQPVAFWCNPISGHNTLYWYLQNLGQGPELLIRYENEEAVDDSQLPKDRFSAERLKGVDSTLKIQPAELGDSAVYLCASSPQPTDYNEQFFGPGTRLTVL.

Turning to this clonotype: This may stem from a read error, because a much larger clone lies one nucleotide away. The chain combines TRBV6-1 with TRBJ2-3; no definite D call. The CDR3 spans 14 residues. Germline CDR1 is MNHNS and CDR2 is SASEGT. In nucleotides, the CDR3 is TGTGCCAGCAACCAAGGATGGAGCACAGATACGCGGTATTTT. Its protein is CASNQGWSTDTRYF.

This clonotype occurred a few times. The V gene is TRBV7-2, the J gene TRBJ2-7; D gene unclear. The V and J ends lost 1 base and 4 bases respectively, with 14 bases between them. The CDR3 spans 15 residues. In germline, CDR1 is SGHTA, CDR2 FQGNSA. The CDR3 sequence: CASSLERDTVYEQYF. The CDR3 coding sequence is TGTGCCAGCAGCTTAGAGCGAGACACGGTTTACGAGCAGTACTTC.

In DNA form, the CDR3 reads TGTGCCAGCAGTGAAGTCCGGGCCAGGAGCAATCAGCCCCAGCATTTT. It translates to CASSEVRARSNQPQHF. V is TRBV6-1 and J is TRBJ1-5; D not certain. V lost 1 base, J lost 1 base, and 11 bases lay in between. The germline V gene has CDR1 MNHNS and CDR2 SASEGT. There are 16 residues in the CDR3.

V gene TRBV4-3 combines with J gene TRBJ2-1; D uncertain. Germline V gene data show CDR1 as LGHNA and CDR2 as YSLEER. The CDR3 has 15 residues. Trimming cost V 2 bases and J 3 bases, with 11 bases left between them. CDR3 DNA: TGCGCCAGCAGCCAAAAGCCCGTAGGCTACAATGAGCAGTTCTTC. This gives the protein CASSQKPVGYNEQFF.

This clonotype occurred a few times. In DNA form, the CDR3 reads TGTGCCAGCAGCCAAGGCCCCACCACGAGCTCCTACAATGAGCAGTTCTTC. It encodes CASSQGPTTSSYNEQFF. The chain employs TRBV3-1 and TRBJ2-1; D unresolved. With 1 base removed from V and 0 bases from J, the gap between germline ends came to 13 bases. The CDR3 totals 17 residues. The germline V gene has CDR1 LGHDT and CDR2 YNNKEL (reference sequence).

This clonotype was found a few times. CDR3 sequence: CASSATSGIGEQFF. CDR3 coding DNA: TGTGCCAGCAGTGCGACTAGCGGGATTGGAGAGCAGTTCTTC. This chain connects TRBV27 to TRBJ2-1, with TRBD2 identical over 11 bases. CDR1 MNHEY and CDR2 SMNVEV come from the germline V gene (reference sequence). CDR3 length equals 14 residues. J gave up 10 bases and V 5 bases, and 7 bases lay outside the gene matches.